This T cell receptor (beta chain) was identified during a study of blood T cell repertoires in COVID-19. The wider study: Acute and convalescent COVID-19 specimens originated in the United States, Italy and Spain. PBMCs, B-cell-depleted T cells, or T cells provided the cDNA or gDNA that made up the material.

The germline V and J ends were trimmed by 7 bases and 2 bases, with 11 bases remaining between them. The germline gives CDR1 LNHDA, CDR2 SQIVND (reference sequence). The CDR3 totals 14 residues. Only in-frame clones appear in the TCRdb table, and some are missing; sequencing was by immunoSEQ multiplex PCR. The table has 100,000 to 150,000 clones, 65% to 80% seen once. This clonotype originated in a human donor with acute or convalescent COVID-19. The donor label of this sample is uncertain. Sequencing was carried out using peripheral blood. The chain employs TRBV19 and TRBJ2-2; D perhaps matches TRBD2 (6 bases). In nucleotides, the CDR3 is TGTGCCAGTATGCGGGGCACTAACACCGGGGAGCTGTTTTTT. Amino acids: CASMRGTNTGELFF.